The source of this TCR beta chain is a study of blood T cell repertoires in COVID-19. Across the whole study: Material from acute and convalescent COVID-19 was sourced from the United States, Italy and Spain. T cells, B-cell-depleted T cells, or PBMCs supplied cDNA or gDNA.

In the source study's methods: How many nucleated cells were present was estimated from reference gene primer amplification. Generated by immunoSEQ multiplex PCR, the TCRdb table keeps only in-frame clones and is missing some. V, J and clone size derive from that table, while D and trimming were established from the DNA sequence. The sample yields approximately 210,000 clones, around 91% seen once. The germline V and J ends were trimmed by 2 bases and 3 bases, with 21 bases remaining between them. The CDR3 consists of 18 residues. From germline, CDR1 is SGHDT and CDR2 YYEEEE. The clonotype originates from a woman between 40 and 55 years old with acute or convalescent COVID-19. Input material: peripheral blood. The chain combines TRBV5-6 with TRBJ2-4; tentatively, D is TRBD1 (5 bases). CDR3 in DNA: TGTGCCAGCAGCTTAGGGGCAACGCAGGGATTTGGCAAAAACATTCAGTACTTC. This encodes CASSLGATQGFGKNIQYF.